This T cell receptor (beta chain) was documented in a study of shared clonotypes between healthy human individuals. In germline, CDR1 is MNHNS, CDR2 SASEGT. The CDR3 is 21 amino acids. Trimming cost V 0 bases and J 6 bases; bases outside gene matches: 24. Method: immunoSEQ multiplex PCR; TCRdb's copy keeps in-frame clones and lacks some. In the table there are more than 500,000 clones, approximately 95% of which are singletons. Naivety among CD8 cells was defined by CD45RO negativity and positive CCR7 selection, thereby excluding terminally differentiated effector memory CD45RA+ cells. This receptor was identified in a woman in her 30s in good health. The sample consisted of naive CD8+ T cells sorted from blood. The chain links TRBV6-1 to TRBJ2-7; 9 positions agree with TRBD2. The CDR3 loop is CASSEARLRLAEPSLLREQYF. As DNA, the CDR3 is TGTGCCAGCAGTGAAGCGAGGTTAAGACTAGCGGAACCATCCCTACTACGCGAGCAGTACTTC.